This entry lists 32 T cell receptor beta chains sequenced from one sample in a study of T cells in Graves' hyperthyroidism and ophthalmopathy. The CDR3 regions of TCR beta were amplified from RNA transcripts. HTBI primers drove first-round RT-PCR of the TCR CDR3. TCRdb re-derived calls from the multiplex PCR reads in MiXCR, one entry per CDR3 protein. This table holds over 150,000 distinct CDR3 sequences, approximately 15% found once. Sequenced input: blood. The receptors come from a woman aged 45-59 years with Graves' hyperthyroidism.

A few counts support this clonotype. The V gene is TRBV20-1, the J gene TRBJ2-2, with TRBD2 matching over 8 bases. Trimming cost V 7 bases and J 4 bases; bases outside gene matches: 5. In germline, CDR1 is DFQATT, CDR2 SNEGSKA (reference sequence). The CDR3 runs to 13 residues. CDR3 sequence: CSGLAGGTGELFF. The CDR3 coding sequence is TGCAGTGGACTCGCGGGGGGCACCGGGGAGCTGTTTTTT.

DNA for the CDR3: TGTGCCAGCAGCCCCACGGGACGCCCCCAAGAGACCCAGTACTTC. Amino acids: CASSPTGRPQETQYF. This chain joins TRBV5-5 and TRBJ2-5, with D possibly being TRBD1 or TRBD2 (5 bases each). V was trimmed by 4 bases and J by 1 base, leaving 14 bases between them. Germline assignment: CDR1 SGHKS and CDR2 YYEKEE (reference sequence). The CDR3 has 15 residues.

This clonotype was observed at least ten times. The V call is TRBV2, the J call TRBJ2-2; 10 bases are a match to TRBD1. There are 16 residues in the CDR3. The trim removed 8 bases at V and 5 bases at J, leaving 11 bases unmatched. Germline V gene lookup returns CDR1 SNHLY and CDR2 FYNNEI. The CDR3 DNA reads TGTGCCAGCCATCGACAGGGGGCTTCTCGGACCGGGGAGCTGTTTTTT. It translates to CASHRQGASRTGELFF.

The J gene is TRBJ1-4, the V gene TRBV20-1, with no clear D. Per germline, CDR1 DFQATT and CDR2 SNEGSKA (reference sequence). The CDR3 runs to 11 residues. V dropped 6 bases and J dropped 7 bases, with 9 bases sitting between them. This CDR3 is CSALAFEKLFF. Written as DNA, the CDR3 is TGCAGTGCCCTAGCCTTTGAAAAACTGTTTTTT.

This clonotype occurred many times. The rearrangement links TRBV6-1 to TRBJ1-1; D not resolved. The V and J ends lost 10 bases and 1 base respectively, with 7 bases between them. Germline loops: CDR1 MNHNS, CDR2 SASEGT. The CDR3 consists of 11 residues. In DNA, the CDR3 is TGTGCCACCACCGGGAACACTGAAGCTTTCTTT. Translated, it gives CATTGNTEAFF.

This clonotype was seen at least ten times. The V and J genes are TRBV5-1 and TRBJ2-1; the D gene is possibly TRBD1 (6 bases). The CDR3 totals 12 residues. CDR1 is SGHRS and CDR2 is YFSETQ in the germline V gene. Deletions cut 2 bases from V and 10 bases from J, with 10 bases between. CDR3 nucleotides: TGCGCCAGCAGCTTCCAAGACAGGGAGCAGTTCTTC. This sequence encodes CASSFQDREQFF.

This clonotype was counted a few times. The rearrangement joins TRBV20-1 to TRBJ2-3; perhaps TRBD1 as D (5 bases). The CDR3 extends over 13 amino acids. The germline CDR1 and CDR2 sequences are DFQATT and SNEGSKA (reference sequence). The V gene lost 4 bases and the J gene lost 1 base, with 9 bases spanning the gap. The CDR3 spells CSAKTGGTDTQYF. For the CDR3, the DNA is TGCAGTGCTAAAACAGGCGGCACAGATACGCAGTATTTT.

This clonotype appeared a few times. The chain couples TRBV7-2 to TRBJ2-3; D may be TRBD2 (5 bases). CDR1 and CDR2 from the germline V gene are SGHTA and FQGNSA. The CDR3 length is 17 residues. The V end was cut by 0 bases, the J end by 1 base, with 14 bases between. CDR3 DNA: TGTGCCAGCAGCTTAGCGTTCGGAGGCCGGGGCACAGATACGCAGTATTTT. Translated: CASSLAFGGRGTDTQYF. The full variable domain, rest sourced from reference TRBV7-2 and TRBJ2-3, is GAGVSQSPSNKVTEKGKDVELRCDPISGHTALYWYRQSLGQGLEFLIYFQGNSAPDKSGLPSDRFSAERTGGSVSTLTIQRTQQEDSAVYLCASSLAFGGRGTDTQYFGPGTRLTVL.

This clonotype was recorded at least ten times. This chain links TRBV5-1 with TRBJ2-2, with 7 bases identical to TRBD2. V lost 0 bases and J lost 1; bases outside the gene matches: 3. Germline V gene sequence: CDR1 SGHRS, CDR2 YFSETQ. This CDR3 has 16 residues. The chain's CDR3 is CASSLALAVNTGELFF. DNA of the CDR3: TGCGCCAGCAGCTTGGCGCTAGCGGTGAACACCGGGGAGCTGTTTTTT.

The V and J genes are TRBV12-3 or TRBV12-4 and TRBJ2-7; possibly TRBD2 for D (5 bases). The CDR3 loop spans 14 amino acids. V lost 6 bases and J lost 0, with 12 bases in between. The CDR3 loop is CASRTDGISYEQYF. CDR3 nucleotides: TGTGCCAGCAGGACCGACGGGATCTCCTACGAGCAGTACTTC.

This clonotype was picked up many times. This chain links TRBV15 with TRBJ2-5; 9 bases are a match to TRBD2. The trim removed 4 bases at V and 0 bases at J, leaving 12 bases unmatched. The CDR3 has 18 amino acids. The germline gives CDR1 LNHNV, CDR2 YYDKDF (reference sequence). CDR3 bases: TGTGCCACCAGCAAGAGGGGGCTAGCGGGATCTCACCAAGAGACCCAGTACTTC. Its protein product is CATSKRGLAGSHQETQYF.

This clonotype was detected ten times or more. The genes are TRBV7-9 and TRBJ2-2, with 7 bases lining up with TRBD1. The germline CDR1 and CDR2 sequences are SEHNR and FQNEAQ (reference sequence). The V and J ends lost 5 bases and 5 bases, in that order; junction bases with no gene match: 8. This CDR3 has 15 residues. Here the CDR3 reads CASSRRQGGTGELFF. The CDR3 bases are TGTGCCAGCAGCCGACGACAGGGTGGGACCGGGGAGCTGTTTTTT. Based on the CDR3 plus reference TRBV7-9 and TRBJ2-2, the full variable domain is DTGVSQNPRHKITKRGQNVTFRCDPISEHNRLYWYRQTLGQGPEFLTYFQNEAQLEKSRLLSDRFSAERPKGSFSTLEIQRTEQGDSAMYLCASSRRQGGTGELFFGEGSRLTVL.

This clonotype was observed at least ten times. The chain links TRBV11-2 to TRBJ2-3; D not certain. V was shortened by 5 bases and J by 6 bases, with 24 bases between the two germline ends. This CDR3 contains 17 residues. Germline values: CDR1 SGHAT, CDR2 FQNNGV. CDR3 nucleotides: TGTGCCAGCAGCCGCACATTCTCTGGTGATCGGAGTGATACGCAGTATTTT. Protein product: CASSRTFSGDRSDTQYF.

This clonotype was recorded once. The chain recombines TRBV29-1 with TRBJ2-1, with no clear D. This CDR3 is built from 14 residues. In germline, CDR1 is SQVTM, CDR2 ANQGSEA. Trimming removed 6 bases at V and 0 bases at J, with 12 bases between. The CDR3 reads CSVMGRSSYNEQFF. In DNA, the CDR3 is TGCAGCGTGATGGGCCGGAGCTCCTACAATGAGCAGTTCTTC.

This clonotype was recorded a few times. V and J are TRBV20-1 and TRBJ1-6; 9 bases line up with TRBD1. The junction had 13 bases not matched to a gene; V was cut back by 0 bases and J by 10 bases. The V gene's germline CDR1 is DFQATT and CDR2 SNEGSKA (reference sequence). This CDR3 is built from 17 residues. The CDR3 loop reads CSARDLGRTGVRSPLHF. The CDR3 DNA sequence: TGCAGTGCTAGAGATCTGGGCCGGACAGGGGTTAGGTCACCCCTCCACTTT.

The chain uses TRBV6-2 or TRBV6-3 and TRBJ2-7; 7 nucleotides align to TRBD1. J gave up 7 bases and V 2 bases, and 8 bases lay outside the gene matches. Germline assignment: CDR1 MNHEY and CDR2 SVGEGT. The CDR3 has 14 amino acids. CDR3 sequence reads: CASSYGTESGEQYF. The CDR3 coding sequence is TGTGCCAGCAGTTACGGGACAGAGTCGGGGGAGCAGTACTTC.

The gene calls are TRBV19 and TRBJ2-7; D is perhaps TRBD2 (7 bases). Germline V gene data show CDR1 as LNHDA and CDR2 as SQIVND (reference sequence). The CDR3 totals 15 residues. V lost 3 bases and J 7 bases, leaving 19 bases between the germline ends. The DNA of the CDR3 is TGTGCCAGTAGTATGGGGGGGGGGCCGGCGGGTGAGCAGTACTTC. This translates into CASSMGGGPAGEQYF. The whole variable domain, remainder taken from reference TRBV19 and TRBJ2-7, is DGGITQSPKYLFRKEGQNVTLSCEQNLNHDAMYWYRQDPGQGLRLIYYSQIVNDFQKGDIAEGYSVSREKKESFPLTVTSAQKNPTAFYLCASSMGGGPAGEQYFGPGTRLTVT.

The table lists this clonotype with many counts. The chain is built from TRBV19 and TRBJ1-1, with no clear D. The CDR3 is 13 amino acids. Germline lookup yields CDR1 LNHDA and CDR2 SQIVND (reference sequence). Trimming cost V 1 base and J 6 bases, with 9 bases left between them. The chain's CDR3 is CASSIVQLAEAFF. The CDR3 nucleotides read TGTGCCAGTAGTATAGTTCAATTAGCTGAAGCTTTCTTT.

Note on this clonotype: A read error is possible here, since a much larger clone lies one base away. The genes are TRBV19 and TRBJ2-1; 7 bases match TRBD2. CDR1 is LNHDA and CDR2 is SQIVND in the germline V gene (reference sequence). V was pared by 4 bases and J by 6 bases, with 9 bases of the junction left unmatched. CDR3 size: 15 residues. The CDR3 coding sequence is TGTGCCAGTAGTAACGGGGGGAACCCCTTCAATGAGCAGTTCTTC. Translation: CASSNGGNPFNEQFF.

This clonotype was observed at least ten times. The V gene is TRBV7-2, the J gene TRBJ1-6; D ambiguous. Per germline, CDR1 SGHTA and CDR2 FQGNSA. Trimming cost V 2 bases and J 9 bases, with 14 bases left between them. The CDR3 contains 15 residues. For the CDR3, the DNA is TGTGCCAGCAGCTTACCCTTCGGGGATAGTTCACCCCTCCACTTT. It yields the protein CASSLPFGDSSPLHF.

This clonotype was observed many times. The chain joins TRBV19 to TRBJ2-1; 9 nucleotides line up with TRBD2. V shed 6 bases, J shed 3 bases, and the junction held 9 bases outside the gene matches. Germline V CDR1 and CDR2: LNHDA, SQIVND (reference sequence). The CDR3 spans 16 residues. The CDR3 here is CASSFTTSGHYNEQFF. CDR3 nucleotide sequence: TGTGCCAGTAGCTTCACGACTAGCGGCCACTACAATGAGCAGTTCTTC.

The rearrangement uses TRBV2 and TRBJ2-3, with D tentatively TRBD1 (5 bases). Trimming pared 7 bases from V and 0 bases from J, leaving 14 bases between. Germline V gives CDR1 SNHLY, CDR2 FYNNEI. The CDR3 runs 15 residues. This CDR3 is CASIRDRRSTDTQYF. The CDR3 region has the DNA TGTGCCAGCATCAGAGACAGACGTAGCACAGATACGCAGTATTTT.

This clonotype has a count of ten or more. One end of the junction fails to match germline, which may point to a read error. V and J are TRBV12-3 or TRBV12-4 and TRBJ1-1; no firm D call. There are 12 residues in the CDR3. CDR3 sequence: CASNLGPVGAFF. Written as DNA, the CDR3 is TGTGCCAGCAATTTAGGGCCCGTTGGCGCTTTCTTT.

This clonotype showed up many times. V and J are TRBV12-3 or TRBV12-4 and TRBJ2-2; 13 bases are shared with TRBD2. CDR3 length: 15 amino acids. V gave up 5 bases and J gave up 5 bases; unmatched junction bases: 2. The CDR3 here is CASSRTSGGTGELFF. Here the CDR3 DNA reads TGTGCCAGCAGTCGGACTAGCGGGGGTACCGGGGAGCTGTTTTTT.

With regard to this clonotype: Possible read error: a much larger clone is one base away. The chain has TRBV5-6 and TRBJ2-2; D may be TRBD1 (5 bases). The CDR3 runs 14 residues. CDR1 is SGHDT and CDR2 is YYEEEE in the germline V gene. The CDR3 DNA follows: TGTGCCGGCAGCTGGAAAGGGGCGGTCGGGGAGCTGTTTTTT. This gives the protein CAGSWKGAVGELFF. Full variable domain (outside the CDR3, taken from reference TRBV5-6 and TRBJ2-2): DAGVTQSPTHLIKTRGQQVTLRCSPKSGHDTVSWYQQALGQGPQFIFQYYEEEERQRGNFPDRFSGHQFPNYSSELNVNALLLGDSALYLCAGSWKGAVGELFFGEGSRLTVL.

This clonotype has a count of ten or more. CDR3 residues: CASCLRGNTEAFF. For the CDR3, the DNA is TGTGCCAGCTGTTTACGCGGGAACACTGAAGCTTTCTTT. The genes are TRBV18 and TRBJ1-1, with no clear D. The germline CDR1 and CDR2 sequences are KGHSH and LQKENI. The CDR3 runs to 13 residues. V gave up 7 bases and J gave up 1 base, with 10 bases separating them. The variable domain in full, completed from reference TRBV18 and TRBJ1-1, reads NAGVMQNPRHLVRRRGQEARLRCSPMKGHSHVYWYRQLPEEGLKFMVYLQKENIIDESGMPKERFSAEFPKEGPSILRIQQVVRGDSAAYFCASCLRGNTEAFFGQGTRLTVV.

This clonotype was seen only a few times. This rearrangement joins TRBV29-1 to TRBJ1-1, with 9 bases fitting TRBD1. With V trimmed by 7 bases and J by 8 bases, 2 bases remained unmatched. Germline CDR1 and CDR2: SQVTM and ANQGSEA. CDR3 length: 10 amino acids. CDR3 in amino acids: CSAGTGEAFF. CDR3 DNA sequence: TGCAGCGCGGGGACAGGGGAAGCTTTCTTT.

The table lists this clonotype with many counts. The J gene is TRBJ1-4, the V gene TRBV7-8; the D is unclear. This CDR3 is built from 15 residues. With 1 base removed from V and 8 bases from J, the gap between germline ends came to 14 bases. The germline CDR1 and CDR2 sequences are SGHVS and FQNEAQ. CDR3 loop: CASSLGGGLREKLFF. In DNA form, the CDR3 reads TGTGCCAGCAGCTTAGGCGGTGGGTTACGCGAAAAACTGTTTTTT.

This clonotype was observed at least ten times. The J gene is TRBJ1-1, the V gene TRBV6-2 or TRBV6-3; a possible D gene is TRBD1 (5 bases). The CDR3 has 17 amino acids. V was cut by 2 bases and J by 3 bases, with 19 bases left in between. Germline CDR1 is MNHEY and CDR2 is SVGEGT. As DNA, the CDR3 is TGTGCCAGCAGTTACCGGATAGGAGACAGATTCGACACTGAAGCTTTCTTT. This gives the protein CASSYRIGDRFDTEAFF.

Ten or more counts support this clonotype. The J gene is TRBJ1-6, the V gene TRBV5-1; the match to TRBD1 covers 10 bases. Germline loops: CDR1 SGHRS, CDR2 YFSETQ. J gave up 10 bases and V 0 bases, and 4 bases lay outside the gene matches. This CDR3 has 15 amino acids. In DNA, the CDR3 is TGCGCCAGCAGCTTGGGACAGGGGGCTAAATCACCCCTCCACTTT. Amino acids: CASSLGQGAKSPLHF.

This rearrangement joins TRBV5-1 to TRBJ2-7; 7 nucleotides line up with TRBD2. The CDR3 has 14 amino acids. Germline CDR1 and CDR2: SGHRS and YFSETQ. Trimming cost V 4 bases and J 1 base; bases outside gene matches: 5. The CDR3 coding sequence is TGCGCCAGCAGCCTCCGGGGGGTATCCTACGAGCAGTACTTC. Its translation: CASSLRGVSYEQYF. The whole variable domain, filled in from reference TRBV5-1 and TRBJ2-7, reads KAGVTQTPRYLIKTRGQQVTLSCSPISGHRSVSWYQQTPGQGLQFLFEYFSETQRNKGNFPGRFSGRQFSNSRSEMNVSTLELGDSALYLCASSLRGVSYEQYFGPGTRLTVT.

This clonotype appeared many times. The J gene is TRBJ2-1, the V gene TRBV2; 7 bases align to TRBD1. Germline assignment: CDR1 SNHLY and CDR2 FYNNEI. The CDR3 sequence is 13 residues long. The junction had 4 bases not matched to a gene; V was cut back by 8 bases and J by 3 bases. The CDR3, as DNA: TGTGCCAGCCTCGGGACAGTCTACAATGAGCAGTTCTTC. It translates to CASLGTVYNEQFF.